The 10 T cell receptor beta chains listed next were all sequenced from one sample in a study of T cell repertoires in cytomegalovirus infection. TCRdb fed the reads into MiXCR, producing one record per CDR3 protein. The sample includes roughly 760,000 distinct CDR3 sequences, about 40% of them seen just once. The source material was PBMCs. Receptor source: a human donor in good health (CMV status not recorded). Some clones in this sample may be carry-over from other donors' samples.

This clonotype was recorded a few times. The V call is TRBV27, the J call TRBJ2-3, with D tentatively TRBD2 (5 bases). The V end lost 5 bases, the J end lost 0 bases, and 9 bases lay between the germline ends. The germline CDR1 and CDR2 sequences are MNHEY and SMNVEV (reference sequence). The CDR3 is made up of 14 amino acids. CDR3 sequence: CASSPGVSTDTQYF. DNA of the CDR3: TGTGCCAGCAGTCCCGGGGTGAGCACAGATACGCAGTATTTT.

J is TRBJ1-2 and V is TRBV7-9; a possible D gene is TRBD1 (5 bases). This CDR3 is 11 amino acids long. The germline gives CDR1 SEHNR, CDR2 FQNEAQ (reference sequence). V dropped 8 bases and J dropped 2 bases, with 6 bases sitting between them. CDR3 sequence reads: CASGGNYGYTF. In DNA, the CDR3 is TGTGCCAGCGGGGGGAACTATGGCTACACCTTC.

This chain connects TRBV29-1 to TRBJ2-7; D call uncertain. The V end was cut by 2 bases, the J end by 0 bases, with 11 bases between. CDR1 and CDR2 (germline): SQVTM, ANQGSEA. CDR3 length: 14 residues. Here the CDR3 reads CSVELAGSSYEQYF. CDR3 bases: TGCAGCGTTGAACTTGCCGGGTCCTCCTACGAGCAGTACTTC.

The gene calls are TRBV5-4 and TRBJ2-1; the D is unclear. CDR1 and CDR2 from the germline V gene are SGHNT and YYREEE (reference sequence). The V end lost 1 base, the J end lost 0 bases, and 8 bases lay between the germline ends. This CDR3 has 15 residues. CDR3 coding DNA: TGTGCCAGCAGCTTGTTTACCCGCTCCTACAATGAGCAGTTCTTC. Protein product: CASSLFTRSYNEQFF.

This clonotype occurred a few times. The rearrangement joins TRBV28 to TRBJ1-2; D unclear. V dropped 1 base and J dropped 4 bases, with 22 bases sitting between them. Germline CDR1 is MDHEN and CDR2 is SYDVKM. There are 18 residues in the CDR3. The CDR3, as DNA: TGTGCCAGCAGTTTATTCCCCATAACCAGAGGGAAGCTCTATGGCTACACCTTC. Encoded protein: CASSLFPITRGKLYGYTF.

The table lists this clonotype with many counts. The V and J genes are TRBV28 and TRBJ1-2; 8 nucleotides align to TRBD1. CDR1 and CDR2 from the germline V gene are MDHEN and SYDVKM. Trimming at V came to 7 bases and at J to 2 bases, leaving 18 bases not matched to a gene. This CDR3 comprises 18 residues. The CDR3 DNA is TGTGCCAGCAAATCCCCGTCAGGGGGCGCCGCCGGGAACTATGGCTACACCTTC. This codes for CASKSPSGGAAGNYGYTF.

This clonotype has a handful of counts. CDR3 DNA: TGTGCCAGCAGCTTAGTTGGGGAAGGCGCTGAAGCTTTCTTT. It translates to CASSLVGEGAEAFF. V and J are TRBV7-6 and TRBJ1-1; D call uncertain. The V end lost 1 base, the J end lost 6 bases, and 12 bases lay between the germline ends. Per germline, CDR1 SGHVS and CDR2 FNYEAQ. The CDR3 loop spans 14 amino acids.

This clonotype was counted a few times. The chain combines TRBV5-4 with TRBJ2-1; no clear D. Trimming took 0 bases from V and 3 from J, leaving 10 bases between them. The length of the CDR3 is 15 residues. CDR1 and CDR2 (germline): SGHNT, YYREEE (reference sequence). This CDR3 reads CASSLVSTYYNEQFF. Written as DNA, the CDR3 is TGTGCCAGCAGCTTGGTGTCTACTTACTACAATGAGCAGTTCTTC.

This rearrangement joins TRBV3-1 to TRBJ2-7; a weak D match, TRBD1 (5 bases). The germline gives CDR1 LGHDT, CDR2 YNNKEL (reference sequence). V dropped 2 bases and J dropped 9 bases, with 17 bases sitting between them. This CDR3 region has 14 residues. The CDR3 coding sequence is TGTGCCAGCAGCCAAAACAGGTGGAACGACGGGCAGTACTTC. This translates into CASSQNRWNDGQYF.

On this clonotype: A much larger clone differs by one base, so this may be a read error. J is TRBJ2-7 and V is TRBV28; 9 nucleotides agree with TRBD2. The CDR3 has 15 amino acids. Germline-derived CDR1 and CDR2 are MDHEN and SYDVKM. Written as DNA, the CDR3 is TGTTCCAGCAGCCGCCGGGCTAGCGGGATAGGCGAGCAGTACTTC. It encodes CSSSRRASGIGEQYF.